Listed below are T cell receptor beta chains from one sample, sequenced in a study of OX40 agonist ivuxolimab in advanced cancers. Only in-frame clones appear in the TCRdb table, and some are missing; sequencing was by immunoSEQ multiplex PCR. Counted here are roughly 17,000 clones, roughly 90% occurring once; the ten biggest clones make up roughly 3.9%. The source material was CD4+ or CD8+ T cells sorted from blood, sampled in a trial of the OX40 agonist ivuxolimab. These receptors all come from an adult with an advanced solid tumor such as melanoma, head and neck, liver or kidney cancer. Both conserved end residues are part of each CDR3. A D gene is named only where the DNA matches it firmly. For some rows the clone size is stated as once, few or many, or as a class when expanded; others skip it.

J gene | clone size | CDR3 length | D gene | V gene | CDR3 protein | CDR3 DNA
TRBJ1-4 | - | 12 | - | TRBV7-9 | CASSLSGEKLFF | TGTGCCAGCAGCTTATCAGGTGAAAAACTGTTTTTT
TRBJ1-2 | - | 15 | - | TRBV28 | CASSSSWGWNYGYTF | -
TRBJ1-6 | - | 16 | - | TRBV7-8 | CASSLATVTGRSPLHF | TGTGCCAGCAGCTTAGCGACCGTAACTGGAAGGTCACCCCTCCACTTT
TRBJ2-5 | - | 15 | - | TRBV19 | CASSSTFGTPETQYF | TGTGCCAGTAGTTCAACCTTCGGAACGCCGGAGACCCAGTACTTC
TRBJ1-5 | - | 15 | - | TRBV5-6 | CASSFEGGSNQPQHF | TGTGCCAGCAGCTTTGAGGGTGGAAGCAATCAGCCCCAGCATTTT
TRBJ2-3 | - | 14 | - | TRBV19 | CASSIGAGSRTQYF | TGTGCCAGTAGTATAGGGGCGGGATCTAGAACGCAGTATTTT
TRBJ2-2 | - | 14 | TRBD1 | TRBV7-9 | CASSQRGQGGELFF | TGTGCCAGCAGCCAAAGGGGGCAGGGCGGGGAGCTGTTTTTT
TRBJ1-5 | once | 12 | - | TRBV7-3 | CASSPMGKPQHF | TGTGCCAGCAGCCCAATGGGGAAGCCCCAGCATTTT
TRBJ2-7 | - | 12 | - | TRBV28 | CASSGKTYEQYF | TGTGCCAGCAGTGGGAAAACCTACGAGCAGTACTTC
TRBJ2-5 | few | 13 | TRBD1 | TRBV30 | CAWGTGGAETQYF | TGTGCCTGGGGGACAGGGGGCGCAGAGACCCAGTACTTC
TRBJ1-1 | - | 10 | - | TRBV29-1 | CSVMNTEAFF | TGCAGCGTGATGAACACTGAAGCTTTCTTT
TRBJ2-1 | - | 13 | - | TRBV6-5 | CASSTRGRQEQFF | TGTGCCAGCAGTACCCGGGGCCGTCAGGAGCAGTTCTTC
TRBJ2-3 | once | 15 | - | TRBV19 | CASSPSSAGTDTQYF | TGTGCCAGTAGTCCTTCTAGCGCCGGCACAGATACGCAGTATTTT
TRBJ1-4 | once | 12 | - | TRBV10-2 | CASSESREKLFF | TGCGCCAGCAGTGAGTCTCGTGAAAAACTGTTTTTT
TRBJ1-1 | - | 15 | TRBD1 | TRBV7-2 | CASSTQGGTGTEAFF | TGTGCCAGCAGCACCCAGGGGGGGACTGGGACGGAAGCTTTCTTT
TRBJ2-7 | few | 14 | - | TRBV14 | CASSQTASSYEQYF | TGTGCCAGCAGCCAAACAGCAAGCTCCTACGAGCAGTACTTC
TRBJ1-6 | - | 17 | TRBD1 | TRBV4-1 | CASSRSTEQGNNSPLHF | TGCGCCAGCAGCCGGAGCACGGAACAGGGGAACAATTCACCCCTCCACTTT
TRBJ1-3 | - | 19 | TRBD1 | TRBV27 | CASRATLREQGVSGNTIYF | TGTGCCAGCAGGGCGACGCTTAGAGAACAGGGGGTCTCTGGAAACACCATATATTTT
TRBJ2-5 | - | 14 | - | TRBV4-2 | CASSQDLVGETQYF | TGTGCCAGCAGCCAAGATCTAGTCGGGGAGACCCAGTACTTC
TRBJ2-1 | - | 15 | TRBD2 | TRBV7-2 | CASSLSGRSYNEQFF | TGTGCCAGCAGCTTAAGCGGGAGGTCCTACAATGAGCAGTTCTTC
TRBJ1-4 | - | 17 | - | TRBV7-9 | CASSAGGGATTNEKLFF | TGTGCCAGCAGCGCCGGCGGGGGGGCGACGACTAATGAAAAACTGTTTTTT
TRBJ2-2 | - | 15 | - | TRBV11-2 | CASSLARAGTGELFF | TGTGCCAGCAGCTTAGCCAGGGCGGGAACCGGGGAGCTGTTTTTT
TRBJ2-7 | - | 14 | - | TRBV7-2 | CASSLGAAQREQYF | TGTGCCAGCAGCTTGGGGGCAGCCCAGCGCGAGCAGTACTTC
TRBJ2-7 | - | 16 | TRBD1 | TRBV6-4 | CASSDQPAGGSYEQYF | TGTGCCAGCAGTGATCAACCAGCAGGGGGATCCTACGAGCAGTACTTC
TRBJ2-5 | few | 15 | TRBD2 | TRBV18 | CASSTPGLARETQYF | TGTGCCAGCTCAACTCCGGGACTAGCAAGAGAGACCCAGTACTTC
TRBJ2-7 | - | 14 | - | TRBV11-3 | CASSNNRVSYEQYF | TGTGCCAGCAGCAATAACAGGGTTTCCTACGAGCAGTACTTC
TRBJ2-7 | - | 16 | TRBD1 | TRBV7-9 | CASSLALGQGVSEQYF | TGTGCCAGCAGCTTAGCATTAGGACAGGGCGTCTCCGAGCAGTACTTC
TRBJ2-7 | - | 14 | TRBD2 | TRBV7-2 | CASSSTSGGYEQYF | TGTGCCAGCAGCTCGACTAGCGGGGGGTACGAGCAGTACTTC
TRBJ2-3 | - | 16 | - | TRBV27 | CASSYSGLSTADTQYF | TGTGCCAGCAGTTACTCGGGACTCTCCACGGCAGATACGCAGTATTTT
TRBJ2-7 | - | 17 | TRBD2 | TRBV10-3 | CAISRGGTSGRGNEQYF | TGTGCCATCAGCCGAGGAGGGACTAGCGGGAGAGGCAACGAGCAGTACTTC
TRBJ1-4 | once | 15 | TRBD1 | TRBV6-6 | CASSSGQGMEEKLFF | TGTGCCAGCAGTTCCGGACAGGGGATGGAGGAAAAACTGTTTTTT
TRBJ1-1 | - | 15 | TRBD1 | TRBV9 | CASSGQGLGNTEAFF | TGTGCCAGCAGCGGACAGGGGTTGGGGAACACTGAAGCTTTCTTT
TRBJ2-2 | - | 17 | TRBD2 | TRBV7-3 | CASSFLAGGPGTGELFF | TGTGCCAGCAGCTTTCTAGCGGGAGGGCCGGGCACCGGGGAGCTGTTTTTT
TRBJ2-5 | - | 15 | - | TRBV7-9 | CASRPQTGLGETQYF | TGTGCCAGCAGGCCCCAGACAGGCCTAGGGGAGACCCAGTACTTC
TRBJ2-7 | - | 13 | TRBD1 | TRBV29-1 | CSVTDRDGYEQYF | TGCAGCGTGACGGACAGGGATGGGTACGAGCAGTACTTC
TRBJ1-3 | - | 15 | TRBD1 | TRBV5-1 | CASSLNRGSGNTIYF | TGCGCCAGCAGCTTAAACAGGGGTTCTGGAAACACCATATATTTT
TRBJ1-6 | - | 12 | - | TRBV18 | CASSPENSPLHF | TGTGCCAGCTCACCGGAGAATTCACCCCTCCACTTT
TRBJ1-4 | - | 10 | - | TRBV28 | CASGFEKLFF | TGTGCCAGCGGATTTGAAAAACTGTTTTTT
TRBJ2-3 | - | 14 | TRBD1 | TRBV19 | CASSLGQGADTQYF | TGTGCCAGTAGTCTGGGACAGGGCGCAGATACGCAGTATTTT
TRBJ1-2 | - | 15 | - | TRBV6-1 | CASSEKWGGHYGYTF | TGTGCCAGCAGTGAAAAGTGGGGGGGCCACTATGGCTACACCTTC